This is a list of T cell receptor beta chains from one sample in a study of T cell changes during pregnancy in multiple sclerosis. Produced via immunoSEQ multiplex PCR; TCRdb's table is partial and in-frame only. This table holds 100,000 or so clones, approximately 92% found once. This specimen consisted of peripheral blood, obtained in the second trimester of pregnancy. The receptors were gathered from a female donor with multiple sclerosis, enrolled in a pregnancy study. CDR3s leave out the opening cysteine and the closing phenylalanine or tryptophan.

TRBJ1-3 TRBV4-1 13 ASSQPQVAGNTIY
TRBJ2-5 TRBV19 13 ASSIDTGLIETQY
TRBJ1-1 TRBV6-1 13 ASSGQTGGNTEAF
TRBJ2-7 TRBV5-4 13 ASSLGDSSSYEQY
TRBJ1-2 TRBV19 14 ASSRGQGNPIHGYT
TRBJ2-3 TRBV28 15 ASRTGGLAGVADTQY
TRBJ2-7 TRBV5-4 10 ASSPPAGEQY
TRBJ1-5 TRBV15 13 ATSRDRGSNQPQH
TRBJ2-2 TRBV6-1 12 ASSENRGAGELF
TRBJ2-2 TRBV7-2 15 ASSYPGLGANTGELF
TRBJ2-5 TRBV7-8 12 ASSSRQGQETQY
TRBJ2-2 TRBV28 13 ASRLGQVNTGELF
TRBJ1-1 TRBV7-8 12 ASSLEVQGSEAF
TRBJ1-2 TRBV19 11 ASSPGTNYGYT
TRBJ2-2 TRBV5-4 14 ASSLDYGETTGELF
TRBJ1-2 TRBV5-6 13 ASSKRTGGNYGYT
TRBJ2-1 TRBV5-6 14 ASSLGGTGIYNEQF
TRBJ2-7 TRBV27 17 ASSFSAGIAGDLFYEQY
TRBJ1-2 TRBV15 13 ATSWRAPPPYGYT
TRBJ2-7 TRBV19 14 ASTIKKDRGSYEQY
TRBJ2-7 TRBV9 12 ASSAVAGAYEQY
TRBJ2-3 TRBV5-1 14 ASSLEVAGGADTQY